The 23 T cell receptor beta chains presented below share a single source sample, sequenced in a study of blood T cells in healthy people across ages. A J-beta primer mix and a sample-barcoded 5' primer were used in a second PCR of roughly 6 to 11 cycles. One entry per CDR3 protein, called by TCRdb with MiXCR from the 5' RACE reads. The table shows roughly 1.6 million distinct CDR3 sequences, with roughly 32% occurring only once. Sequencing was performed on blood. Every receptor here comes from a woman between 25 and 40 years old in good health.

This chain connects TRBV20-1 to TRBJ2-3; TRBD2 matches 11 bases. V shed 6 bases and J 4 bases; nucleotides not matched to a gene: 6. The CDR3 sequence is 14 residues long. CDR1 DFQATT and CDR2 SNEGSKA come from the germline V gene (reference sequence). The CDR3 here is CSAGLAGGADTQYF. CDR3 coding DNA: TGCAGTGCGGGGCTAGCGGGAGGCGCAGATACGCAGTATTTT.

The chain recombines TRBV13 with TRBJ2-3; 8 positions agree with TRBD1. The CDR3 runs 16 residues. Germline V gene data show CDR1 as PRHDT and CDR2 as FYEKMQ (reference sequence). Trimming cost V 5 bases and J 1 base; bases outside gene matches: 8. This chain's CDR3 is CASSSDRGVGTDTQYF. The CDR3 DNA sequence: TGTGCCAGCAGCAGCGACAGGGGAGTGGGCACAGATACGCAGTATTTT.

The chain combines TRBV6-5 with TRBJ1-2, with 9 bases fitting TRBD1. Germline CDR1 MNHEY, CDR2 SVGAGI. The CDR3 sequence is 15 residues long. V was clipped by 5 bases and J by 2 bases; unmatched bases: 6. The CDR3 loop reads CASSGPGQGNYGYTF. The CDR3 bases are TGTGCCAGCAGTGGGCCGGGACAGGGAAACTATGGCTACACCTTC.

The chain links TRBV7-9 to TRBJ2-3; the match to TRBD2 covers 13 bases. CDR3 size: 17 residues. The junction had 5 bases not matched to a gene; V was cut back by 2 bases and J by 3 bases. Germline V gene lookup returns CDR1 SEHNR and CDR2 FQNEAQ (reference sequence). CDR3 in DNA: TGTGCCAGCAGCTTAATGACTAGCGGGAGGCATACAGATACGCAGTATTTT. Its protein product is CASSLMTSGRHTDTQYF.

On this clonotype itself: Given a much more abundant clone one base away, this may be a read error. The V and J genes are TRBV4-1 and TRBJ2-5; 9 nucleotides match TRBD2. Germline loops: CDR1 MGHRA, CDR2 YSYEKL. After removal of 0 bases from V and 5 bases from J, the junction contained 13 bases not matched to a gene. The CDR3 runs to 18 residues. The CDR3 reads CASSQEAGGRAFSETQYF. CDR3 bases: TGCGCCAGCAGCCAAGAGGCAGGCGGGAGGGCCTTTAGCGAGACCCAGTACTTC.

The table lists this clonotype with a few counts. The CDR3 sequence is CASSGTGEGEQFF. The CDR3 region has the DNA TGTGCCAGCAGCGGGACGGGGGAGGGTGAGCAGTTCTTC. The chain links TRBV7-6 to TRBJ2-1, with 7 bases aligning to TRBD2. The CDR3 extends over 13 amino acids. V shed 5 bases and J 9 bases; nucleotides not matched to a gene: 7. Per the germline V gene, CDR1 is SGHVS and CDR2 is FNYEAQ.

This clonotype has more than one count but fewer than ten. The chain is built from TRBV6-2 or TRBV6-3 and TRBJ2-2; D is unclear. Trimming shortened V by 2 bases and J by 4 bases, and 8 bases separated the two germline ends. Germline CDR1 reads MNHEY; CDR2 reads SVGEGT. This CDR3 region has 14 residues. The CDR3 spells CASSYATSTGELFF. Written as DNA, the CDR3 is TGTGCCAGCAGTTACGCGACCAGCACCGGGGAGCTGTTTTTT.

This clonotype came up a few times. The rearrangement links TRBV10-3 to TRBJ2-6; 9 positions match TRBD1. Trimming at V came to 6 bases and at J to 6 bases, leaving 12 bases not matched to a gene. The CDR3 loop spans 17 amino acids. Germline assignment: CDR1 ENHRY and CDR2 SYGVKD. CDR3 residues: CAISSDRGGMMANVLTF. The CDR3 region has the DNA TGTGCCATCAGCTCGGACAGGGGTGGGATGATGGCCAACGTCCTGACTTTC.

The J gene is TRBJ2-7, the V gene TRBV20-1; D remains unclear. Germline CDR1 reads DFQATT; CDR2 reads SNEGSKA (reference sequence). There are 13 residues in the CDR3. Trimming pared 0 bases from V and 9 bases from J, leaving 15 bases between. This CDR3 is CSARDMAQSAQYF. The CDR3, as DNA: TGCAGTGCTAGAGATATGGCCCAGTCAGCGCAGTACTTC.

On this clonotype: One base away lies a much larger clone, so this may be a sequencing read error. The V and J genes are TRBV20-1 and TRBJ2-1; 7 bases align to TRBD1. The V segment lost 8 bases and the J segment 9 bases; nucleotides outside the gene matches: 13. The CDR3 sequence is 13 residues long. The germline gives CDR1 DFQATT, CDR2 SNEGSKA (reference sequence). CDR3 amino acids: CSTQRTGTSEQFF. In DNA form, the CDR3 reads TGCAGTACTCAACGGACAGGCACGAGTGAGCAGTTCTTC.

This clonotype occurred a few times. The chain combines TRBV11-2 with TRBJ2-5, with TRBD2 identical over 12 bases. The J call may not be correct, given that the DNA end is closer to TRBJ2-7. The CDR3 runs to 15 residues. Germline V gene data show CDR1 as SGHAT and CDR2 as FQNNGV. For the CDR3, the DNA is TGTGCCAGCAGCTTAGGGGGACTAGCGGGTCTCGAGCAGTACTTC. Protein sequence: CASSLGGLAGLEQYF.

The chain has TRBV30 and TRBJ2-5; 10 bases map to TRBD2. The J call is in doubt because the DNA end fits TRBJ2-7 better. The CDR3 runs 13 residues. CDR1 GTSNPN and CDR2 SVGIG come from the germline V gene (reference sequence). Here the CDR3 reads CALPLAGVNEQYF. For the CDR3, the DNA is TGTGCCTTGCCCCTAGCGGGAGTTAACGAGCAGTACTTC.

The rearrangement uses TRBV11-2 and TRBJ1-1; D is perhaps TRBD1 (5 bases). Trimming removed 1 base from V and 0 bases from J, with 12 bases in between. CDR3 length equals 16 residues. The germline gives CDR1 SGHAT, CDR2 FQNNGV. CDR3 sequence reads: CASSLGPQGLNTEAFF. The CDR3 bases are TGTGCCAGCAGCTTAGGGCCCCAGGGCTTGAACACTGAAGCTTTCTTT.

This clonotype turned up a few times. The rearrangement joins TRBV10-3 to TRBJ1-5; D remains unclear. CDR1 is ENHRY and CDR2 is SYGVKD in the germline V gene. Trimming stripped 6 bases from V and 4 bases from J, with 7 bases between. The CDR3 extends over 12 amino acids. The CDR3 reads CAISDGNQPQHF. CDR3 DNA sequence: TGTGCCATCAGCGACGGAAATCAGCCCCAGCATTTT.

The chain joins TRBV7-2 to TRBJ2-3; 13 nucleotides agree with TRBD2. There are 16 residues in the CDR3. CDR1 is SGHTA, CDR2 FQGNSA, per germline. V trimming: 5 bases; J trimming: 5 bases; junction bases outside the gene matches: 7. This chain's CDR3 is CASSLTSGGEEDTQYF. The DNA of the CDR3 is TGTGCCAGCAGCCTTACTAGCGGGGGGGAGGAAGATACGCAGTATTTT.

In this sample, this clonotype turned up a few times. The chain is built from TRBV18 and TRBJ1-1; weak D call: TRBD1 (6 bases). Per the germline V gene, CDR1 is KGHSH and CDR2 is LQKENI. The CDR3 is made up of 14 amino acids. V lost 3 bases and J 4 bases, leaving 12 bases between the germline ends. DNA of the CDR3: TGTGCCAGCTCACCCCTGACAGGAGCCACTGAAGCTTTCTTT. Its protein product is CASSPLTGATEAFF.

There are a few counts of this clonotype. The gene calls are TRBV4-2 and TRBJ1-2, with D maybe TRBD1 (6 bases). This CDR3 spans 13 amino acids. Germline V gene lookup returns CDR1 LGHNA and CDR2 YNFKEQ. Trimming left V 0 bases short and J 6 bases short, with 8 bases between. CDR3 in DNA: TGTGCCAGCAGCCAAGAACAGGGAAATGGCTACACCTTC. This codes for CASSQEQGNGYTF.

Only a few counts were recorded for this clonotype. The CDR3 reads CSAREAGGSHNEQFF. In DNA, the CDR3 is TGCAGTGCCCGCGAAGCCGGGGGTTCCCACAATGAGCAGTTCTTC. The J gene is TRBJ2-1, the V gene TRBV20-1, with a weak D call TRBD2 (6 bases). The CDR3 is made up of 15 amino acids. V shed 6 bases and J shed 5 bases, with 20 bases lying between them. Germline V gene lookup returns CDR1 DFQATT and CDR2 SNEGSKA (reference sequence).

The gene calls are TRBV3-1 and TRBJ1-1; no clear D gene. Germline V lookup: CDR1 LGHDT, CDR2 YNNKEL (reference sequence). This CDR3 region has 12 residues. V was pared by 5 bases and J by 8 bases, with 12 bases between. CDR3 region: CASSSRRVEAFF. The CDR3 DNA sequence: TGTGCCAGCAGCTCTCGAAGGGTGGAAGCTTTCTTT.

With regard to this clonotype: A junction end diverges from the germline sequence, so it may reflect a read error. The DNA of the CDR3 is TGCAGTGCTGGAGATTGGGCAGGGACCGAGCAGTACTTC. Protein product: CSAGDWAGTEQYF. This rearrangement joins TRBV20-1 to TRBJ2-1, with D perhaps being TRBD1 or TRBD2 (5 bases each). The J call may be mistaken, given a closer DNA end match to TRBJ2-7. Germline V gene sequence: CDR1 DFQATT, CDR2 SNEGSKA (reference sequence). The CDR3 spans 13 residues.

This clonotype was recorded a few times. This chain joins TRBV9 and TRBJ1-4; D is ambiguous. With 4 bases removed from V and 10 bases from J, the gap between germline ends came to 20 bases. The CDR3 spans 15 residues. Germline-derived CDR1 and CDR2 are SGDLS and YYNGEE. CDR3 sequence (DNA): TGTGCCAGCAGCCCAGCCCGGGCCCTGGGTGGAAAACTGTTTTTT. It encodes CASSPARALGGKLFF.

This chain uses TRBV5-6 with TRBJ2-7, with D maybe TRBD2 (5 bases). This CDR3 region has 14 residues. V was cut by 4 bases and J by 3 bases, with 14 bases left in between. Germline-derived CDR1 and CDR2 are SGHDT and YYEEEE. The CDR3 is CASSQIGLHYEQYF. The CDR3 nucleotides read TGTGCCAGCAGCCAAATTGGACTGCACTACGAGCAGTACTTC. Full variable domain (missing parts from reference TRBV5-6 and TRBJ2-7): DAGVTQSPTHLIKTRGQQVTLRCSPKSGHDTVSWYQQALGQGPQFIFQYYEEEERQRGNFPDRFSGHQFPNYSSELNVNALLLGDSALYLCASSQIGLHYEQYFGPGTRLTVT.

This rearrangement joins TRBV7-2 to TRBJ1-2; no reliable D call. The CDR3 extends over 14 amino acids. The germline gives CDR1 SGHTA, CDR2 FQGNSA. V was trimmed by 3 bases and J by 4 bases, leaving 12 bases between them. CDR3 bases: TGTGCCAGCAGCTTCAGTAAAGGCGGCTATGGCTACACCTTC. It is translated as CASSFSKGGYGYTF. Looking up the rest from reference TRBV7-2 and TRBJ1-2 gives the full variable domain: GAGVSQSPSNKVTEKGKDVELRCDPISGHTALYWYRQSLGQGLEFLIYFQGNSAPDKSGLPSDRFSAERTGGSVSTLTIQRTQQEDSAVYLCASSFSKGGYGYTFGSGTRLTVV.